Sequencing of this T cell receptor (beta chain) was carried out in a study of blood T cell repertoires in COVID-19. This clone has a handful of counts. The repertoire was sequenced with immunoSEQ multiplex PCR; TCRdb's copy has only in-frame clones and lacks some. The sample holds 140,000 or so clones, roughly nine tenths seen once. V lost 2 bases and J 9 bases, leaving 12 bases between the germline ends. Germline assignment: CDR1 SGDLS and CDR2 YYNGEE. This CDR3 region has 14 residues. The receptor was isolated from a human donor in a cohort sampled during active COVID-19. V gene TRBV9 combines with J gene TRBJ1-6; D may be TRBD1 (6 bases). The source material was peripheral blood. The CDR3 DNA sequence: TGTGCCAGCAGCGTCGCACAGGGTACTTCACCCCTCCACTTT. Translating it yields CASSVAQGTSPLHF.